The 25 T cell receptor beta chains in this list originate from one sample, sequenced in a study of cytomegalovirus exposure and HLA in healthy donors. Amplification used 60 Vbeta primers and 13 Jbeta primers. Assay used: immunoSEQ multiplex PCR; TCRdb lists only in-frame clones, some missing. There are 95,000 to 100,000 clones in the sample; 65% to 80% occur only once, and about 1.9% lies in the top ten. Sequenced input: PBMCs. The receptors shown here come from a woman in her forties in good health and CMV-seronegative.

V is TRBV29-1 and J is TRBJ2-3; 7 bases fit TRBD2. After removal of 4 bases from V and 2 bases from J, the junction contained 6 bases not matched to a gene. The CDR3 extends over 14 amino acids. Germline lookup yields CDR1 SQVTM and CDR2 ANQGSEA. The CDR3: CSVAGAGSTDTQYF. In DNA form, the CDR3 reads TGCAGCGTTGCCGGAGCGGGGTCCACAGATACGCAGTATTTT.

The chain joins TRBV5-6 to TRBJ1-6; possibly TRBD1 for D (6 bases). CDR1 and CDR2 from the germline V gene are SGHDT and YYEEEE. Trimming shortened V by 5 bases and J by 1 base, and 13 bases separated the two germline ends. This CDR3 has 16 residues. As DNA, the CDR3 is TGTGCCAGCAGAATTACAGGGTCATCCTATAATTCACCCCTCCACTTT. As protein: CASRITGSSYNSPLHF.

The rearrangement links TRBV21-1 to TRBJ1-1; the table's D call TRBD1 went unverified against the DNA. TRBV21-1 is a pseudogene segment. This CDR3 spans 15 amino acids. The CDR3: CASSNPGTENTEAFF. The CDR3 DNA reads TGTGCCAGCAGCAACCCCGGGACAGAGAACACTGAAGCTTTCTTT.

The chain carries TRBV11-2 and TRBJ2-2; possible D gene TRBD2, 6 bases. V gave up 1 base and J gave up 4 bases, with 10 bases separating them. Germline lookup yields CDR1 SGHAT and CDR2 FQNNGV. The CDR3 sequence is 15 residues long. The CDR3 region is CASSLGGIGTGELFF. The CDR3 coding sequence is TGTGCCAGCAGCTTAGGCGGGATTGGCACCGGGGAGCTGTTTTTT. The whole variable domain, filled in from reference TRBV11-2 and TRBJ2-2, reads EAGVAQSPRYKIIEKRQSVAFWCNPISGHATLYWYQQILGQGPKLLIQFQNNGVVDDSQLPKDRFSAERLKGVDSTLKIQPAKLEDSAVYLCASSLGGIGTGELFFGEGSRLTVL.

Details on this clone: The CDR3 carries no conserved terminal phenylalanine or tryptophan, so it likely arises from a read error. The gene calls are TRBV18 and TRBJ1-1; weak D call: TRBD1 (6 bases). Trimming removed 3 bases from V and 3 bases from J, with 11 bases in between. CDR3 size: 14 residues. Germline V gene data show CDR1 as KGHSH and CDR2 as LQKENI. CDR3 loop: CASSPNRDDTEAFS. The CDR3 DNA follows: TGTGCCAGCTCACCGAACAGGGACGACACTGAAGCTTTCTCT.

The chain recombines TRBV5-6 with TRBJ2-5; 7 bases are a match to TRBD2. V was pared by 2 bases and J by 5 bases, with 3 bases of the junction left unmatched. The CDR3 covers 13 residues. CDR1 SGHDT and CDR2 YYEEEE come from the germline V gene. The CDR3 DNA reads TGTGCCAGCAGCTTAGGGCGGGGGGAGACCCAGTACTTC. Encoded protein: CASSLGRGETQYF. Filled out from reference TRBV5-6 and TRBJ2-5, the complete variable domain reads DAGVTQSPTHLIKTRGQQVTLRCSPKSGHDTVSWYQQALGQGPQFIFQYYEEEERQRGNFPDRFSGHQFPNYSSELNVNALLLGDSALYLCASSLGRGETQYFGPGTRLLVL.

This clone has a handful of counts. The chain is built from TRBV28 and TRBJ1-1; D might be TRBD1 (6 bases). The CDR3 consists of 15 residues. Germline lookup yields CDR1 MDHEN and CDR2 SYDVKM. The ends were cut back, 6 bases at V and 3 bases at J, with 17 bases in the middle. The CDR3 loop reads CASRSGPGAYTEAFF. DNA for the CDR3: TGTGCCAGCAGAAGCGGACCAGGGGCGTACACTGAAGCTTTCTTT.

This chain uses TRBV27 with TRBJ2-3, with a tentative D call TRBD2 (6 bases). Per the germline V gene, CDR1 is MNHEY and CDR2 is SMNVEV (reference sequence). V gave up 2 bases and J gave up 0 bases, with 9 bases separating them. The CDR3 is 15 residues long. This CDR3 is CASSLDGTSTDTQYF. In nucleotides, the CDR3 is TGTGCCAGCAGTTTAGACGGGACTAGCACAGATACGCAGTATTTT.

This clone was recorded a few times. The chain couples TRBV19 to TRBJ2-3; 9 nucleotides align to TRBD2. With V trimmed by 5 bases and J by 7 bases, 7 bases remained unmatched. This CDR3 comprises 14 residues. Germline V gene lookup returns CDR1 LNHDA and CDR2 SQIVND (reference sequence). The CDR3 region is CASSPAGGGNTQYF. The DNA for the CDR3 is TGTGCCAGTAGTCCAGCGGGGGGAGGAAATACGCAGTATTTT.

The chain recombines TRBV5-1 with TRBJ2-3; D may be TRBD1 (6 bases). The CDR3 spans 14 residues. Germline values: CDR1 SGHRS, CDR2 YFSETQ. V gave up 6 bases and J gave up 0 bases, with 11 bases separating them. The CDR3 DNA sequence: TGCGCCAGCAAGGGGACAACTAGCACAGATACGCAGTATTTT. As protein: CASKGTTSTDTQYF.

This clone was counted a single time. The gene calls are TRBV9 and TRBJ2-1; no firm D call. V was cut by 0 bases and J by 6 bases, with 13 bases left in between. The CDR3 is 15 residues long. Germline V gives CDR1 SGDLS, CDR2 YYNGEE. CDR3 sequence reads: CASSVAGTPSNEQFF. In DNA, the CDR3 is TGTGCCAGCAGCGTAGCGGGTACCCCTTCCAATGAGCAGTTCTTC.

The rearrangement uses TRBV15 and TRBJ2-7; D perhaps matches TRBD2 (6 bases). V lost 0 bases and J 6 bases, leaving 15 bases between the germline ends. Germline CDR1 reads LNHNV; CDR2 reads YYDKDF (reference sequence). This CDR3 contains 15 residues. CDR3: CATSRDLGFGGEQYF. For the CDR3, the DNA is TGTGCCACCAGCAGAGATCTGGGGTTCGGGGGCGAGCAGTACTTC.

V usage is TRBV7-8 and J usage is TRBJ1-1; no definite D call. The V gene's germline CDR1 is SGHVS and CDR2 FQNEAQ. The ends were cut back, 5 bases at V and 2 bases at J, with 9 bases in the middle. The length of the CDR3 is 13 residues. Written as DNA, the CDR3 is TGTGCCAGCAGCCACGCGGCTAACACTGAAGCTTTCTTT. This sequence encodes CASSHAANTEAFF.

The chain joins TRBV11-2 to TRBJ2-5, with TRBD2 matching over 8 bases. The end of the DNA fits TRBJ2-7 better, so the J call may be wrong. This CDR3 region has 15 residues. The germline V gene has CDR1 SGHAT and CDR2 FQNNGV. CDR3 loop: CASSLTTLSGSEQYF. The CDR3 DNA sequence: TGTGCCAGCAGCTTAACGACCTTAAGCGGGAGCGAGCAGTACTTC.

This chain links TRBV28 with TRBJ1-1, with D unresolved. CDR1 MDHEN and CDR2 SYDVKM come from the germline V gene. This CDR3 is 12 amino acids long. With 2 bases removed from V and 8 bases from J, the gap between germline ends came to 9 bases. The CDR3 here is CASSLSVWEAFF. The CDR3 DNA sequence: TGTGCCAGCAGTTTAAGCGTTTGGGAAGCTTTCTTT. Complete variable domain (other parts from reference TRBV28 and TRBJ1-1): DVKVTQSSRYLVKRTGEKVFLECVQDMDHENMFWYRQDPGLGLRLIYFSYDVKMKEKGDIPEGYSVSREKKERFSLILESASTNQTSMYLCASSLSVWEAFFGQGTRLTVV.

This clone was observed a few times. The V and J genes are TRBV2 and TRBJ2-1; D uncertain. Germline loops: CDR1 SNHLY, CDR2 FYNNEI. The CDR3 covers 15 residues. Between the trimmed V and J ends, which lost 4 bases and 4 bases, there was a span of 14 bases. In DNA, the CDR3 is TGTGCCAGCAGTGCGCAGGTCTCCTGGTACAATGAGCAGTTCTTC. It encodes CASSAQVSWYNEQFF.

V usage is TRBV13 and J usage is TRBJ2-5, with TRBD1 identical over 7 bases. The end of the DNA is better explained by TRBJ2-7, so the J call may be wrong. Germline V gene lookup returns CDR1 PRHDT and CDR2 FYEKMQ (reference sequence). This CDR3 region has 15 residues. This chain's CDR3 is CASSLEGQSFYEQYF. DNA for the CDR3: TGTGCCAGCAGCTTAGAGGGACAGAGTTTCTACGAGCAGTACTTC.

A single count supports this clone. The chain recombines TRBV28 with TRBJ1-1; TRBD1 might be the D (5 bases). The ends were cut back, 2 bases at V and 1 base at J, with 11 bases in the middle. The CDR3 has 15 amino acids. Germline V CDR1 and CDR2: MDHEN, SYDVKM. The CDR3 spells CASSLQGLSNTEAFF. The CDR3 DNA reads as TGTGCCAGCAGTTTACAGGGCCTTTCGAACACTGAAGCTTTCTTT.

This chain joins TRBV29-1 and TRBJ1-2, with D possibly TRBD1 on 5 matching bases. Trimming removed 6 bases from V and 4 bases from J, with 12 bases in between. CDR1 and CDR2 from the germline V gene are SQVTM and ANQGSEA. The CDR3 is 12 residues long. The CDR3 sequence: CSVPQGGYGYTF. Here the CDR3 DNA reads TGCAGCGTCCCGCAGGGTGGCTATGGCTACACCTTC. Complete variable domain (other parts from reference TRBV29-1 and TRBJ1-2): SAVISQKPSRDICQRGTSLTIQCQVDSQVTMMFWYRQQPGQSLTLIATANQGSEATYESGFVIDKFPISRPNLTFSTLTVSNMSPEDSSIYLCSVPQGGYGYTFGSGTRLTVV.

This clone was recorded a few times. The CDR3 sequence: CASSLGGTDTQYF. DNA of the CDR3: TGTGCCAGCAGCTTGGGCGGCACAGATACGCAGTATTTT. The rearrangement uses TRBV7-2 and TRBJ2-3; no reliable D call. Trimming removed 3 bases from V and 1 base from J, with 5 bases in between. CDR1 SGHTA and CDR2 FQGNSA come from the germline V gene. This CDR3 has 13 amino acids.

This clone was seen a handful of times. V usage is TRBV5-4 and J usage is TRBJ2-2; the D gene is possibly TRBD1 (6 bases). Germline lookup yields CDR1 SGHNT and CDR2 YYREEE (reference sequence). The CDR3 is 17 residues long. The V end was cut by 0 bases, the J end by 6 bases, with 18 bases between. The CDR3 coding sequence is TGTGCCAGCAGCTTGGCCAGGGGCGCGCGTGGATCCGGGGAGCTGTTTTTT. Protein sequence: CASSLARGARGSGELFF. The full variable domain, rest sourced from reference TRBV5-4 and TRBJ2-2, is ETGVTQSPTHLIKTRGQQVTLRCSSQSGHNTVSWYQQALGQGPQFIFQYYREEENGRGNFPPRFSGLQFPNYSSELNVNALELDDSALYLCASSLARGARGSGELFFGEGSRLTVL.

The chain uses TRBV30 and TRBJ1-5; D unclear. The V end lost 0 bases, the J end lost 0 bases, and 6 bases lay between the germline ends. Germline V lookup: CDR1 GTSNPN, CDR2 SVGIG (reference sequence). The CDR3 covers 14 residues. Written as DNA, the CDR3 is TGTGCCTGGAGTGTCCTCCCTAGCAATCAGCCCCAGCATTTT. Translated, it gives CAWSVLPSNQPQHF.

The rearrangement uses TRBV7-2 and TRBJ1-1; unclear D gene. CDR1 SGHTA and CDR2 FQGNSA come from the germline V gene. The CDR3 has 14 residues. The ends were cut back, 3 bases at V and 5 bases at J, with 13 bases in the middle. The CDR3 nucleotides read TGTGCCAGCAGCTTGTTTAAGGGAGGTACTGAAGCTTTCTTT. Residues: CASSLFKGGTEAFF.

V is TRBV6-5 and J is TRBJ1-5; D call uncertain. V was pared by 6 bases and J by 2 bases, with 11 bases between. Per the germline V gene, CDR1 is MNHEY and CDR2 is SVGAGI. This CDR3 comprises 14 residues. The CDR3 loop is CASRLPGRNQPQHF. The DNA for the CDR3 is TGTGCCAGCAGATTGCCAGGTCGCAATCAGCCCCAGCATTTT.

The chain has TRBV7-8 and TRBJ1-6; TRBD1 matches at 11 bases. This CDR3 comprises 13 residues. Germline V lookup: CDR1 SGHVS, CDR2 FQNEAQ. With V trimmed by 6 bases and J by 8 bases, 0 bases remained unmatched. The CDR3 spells CASRGQGDSPLHF. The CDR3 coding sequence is TGTGCCAGCAGGGGACAGGGGGATTCACCCCTCCACTTT.